The rows below give T cell receptor beta chains drawn from one sample of a study of cytomegalovirus exposure and HLA in healthy donors. Sequencing used immunoSEQ multiplex PCR; TCRdb keeps in-frame clones, though not all of them. Its table records about 140,000 clones. The sample taken for sequencing was PBMCs. Source of these receptors: a man in his forties in good health and CMV-seronegative. CDR3s include the opening cysteine and the closing phenylalanine or tryptophan. D genes are given only for firm matches. Not all rows give a size; the values are once, few, many and, for expanded clones, a class.

d_gene	j_gene	v_gene	abundance	CDR3aa	CDR3nt
TRBD1	TRBJ1-2	TRBV6-7	-	CASSRPGQGRSTYGYTF	TGTGCCAGCAGTCGTCCGGGACAGGGAAGGTCTACCTATGGCTACACCTTC
-	TRBJ1-1	TRBV28	-	CASSFSFTLNTEAFF	TGTGCCAGCAGTTTCTCCTTTACACTGAACACTGAAGCTTTCTTT
TRBD2	TRBJ2-3	TRBV10-3	-	CAISGAWGSGGTLGTDTQYF	TGTGCCATCAGTGGGGCCTGGGGTAGCGGGGGGACCCTAGGCACAGATACGCAGTATTTT
TRBD1	TRBJ2-1	TRBV11-2	-	CASSLLGQGPRGREQFF	TGTGCCAGCAGCTTACTAGGACAGGGACCTCGGGGAAGGGAGCAGTTCTTC
-	TRBJ2-2	TRBV2	-	CASSEGGATNTGELFF	TGTGCCAGCAGCGAAGGTGGGGCTACGAACACCGGGGAGCTGTTTTTT
TRBD2	TRBJ2-4	TRBV14	-	CASSQEKPGLAGGRNKNIQYF	TGTGCCAGCAGCCAAGAAAAACCCGGACTAGCGGGGGGGCGTAACAAAAACATTCAGTACTTC
TRBD1	TRBJ2-3	TRBV6-4	-	CASSSTGEGFNTQYF	TGTGCCAGCAGTTCTACAGGGGAAGGGTTTAATACGCAGTATTTT
TRBD2	TRBJ2-5	TRBV10-3	-	CAISLLAGAGETQYF	TGTGCCATCAGTTTACTAGCGGGGGCGGGAGAGACCCAGTACTTC
TRBD1	TRBJ1-2	TRBV18	-	CASSPEGPDRVVRGYTF	TGTGCCAGCTCACCAGAGGGTCCCGACAGGGTGGTCCGTGGCTACACCTTC
TRBD1	TRBJ2-2	TRBV10-3	-	CAISEPPGGQGARNTGELFF	TGTGCCATCAGTGAGCCGCCGGGAGGACAGGGGGCGCGGAACACCGGGGAGCTGTTTTTT
-	TRBJ2-7	TRBV2	-	CASREGTIYEQYF	TGTGCCAGCAGAGAAGGGACAATCTACGAGCAGTACTTC
TRBD1	TRBJ1-1	TRBV5-1	-	CASSLNPGGNFEAFF	TGCGCCAGCAGCTTGAACCCAGGGGGTAATTTTGAAGCTTTCTTT
-	TRBJ1-4	TRBV4-3	-	CASSHARDTYEKLFF	TGCGCCAGCAGCCATGCTCGGGACACCTATGAAAAACTGTTTTTT
TRBD1	TRBJ1-6	TRBV5-6	-	CASSHGTANSPLHF	TGTGCCAGCAGCCACGGGACAGCAAATTCACCCCTCCACTTT
TRBD1	TRBJ2-7	TRBV4-3	-	CASSQDVARGYEQYF	TGCGCCAGCAGCCAAGATGTGGCCAGGGGGTACGAGCAGTACTTC
-	TRBJ1-1	TRBV6-1	-	CASSEAFSRGEAFF	TGTGCCAGCAGTGAAGCGTTTAGTAGGGGTGAAGCTTTCTTT
TRBD2	TRBJ2-7	TRBV7-6	-	CASSLAIAGVKDYYEQYF	TGTGCCAGCAGCTTAGCTATAGCGGGGGTCAAAGATTACTACGAGCAGTACTTC
TRBD2	TRBJ2-3	TRBV7-6	-	CASSLTSGGPDTQYF	TGTGCCAGCAGCTTAACTAGCGGGGGGCCAGATACGCAGTATTTT
TRBD1	TRBJ2-5	TRBV11-2	-	CASSPGGGETQYF	TGTGCCAGCAGCCCAGGGGGCGGTGAGACCCAGTACTTC
TRBD1	TRBJ1-2	TRBV4-3	-	CASSGTGGNYGYTF	TGCGCCAGCAGCGGGACAGGGGGTAACTATGGCTACACCTTC
-	TRBJ2-7	TRBV6-5	-	CASSWARGYEQYF	TGTGCCAGCAGTTGGGCCAGGGGTTACGAGCAGTACTTC
-	TRBJ2-7	TRBV6-5	-	CASSYRASSYEQYF	TGTGCCAGCAGTTACCGAGCATCCTCCTACGAGCAGTACTTC
TRBD1	TRBJ2-7	TRBV7-9	-	CASGLGTGWNEQYF	TGTGCCAGCGGCTTAGGGACAGGGTGGAACGAGCAGTACTTC
TRBD2	TRBJ2-7	TRBV7-8	-	CASSAVSAGGPIAYEQYF	TGTGCCAGCAGCGCGGTTTCAGCGGGGGGGCCGATCGCCTACGAGCAGTACTTC
TRBD2	TRBJ2-1	TRBV9	-	CASSEGSGGAYNEQFF	TGTGCCAGCAGCGAAGGGAGCGGGGGCGCCTACAATGAGCAGTTCTTC
-	TRBJ2-6	TRBV10-3	-	CAISERSGANVLTF	TGTGCCATCAGTGAGCGCTCTGGGGCCAACGTCCTGACTTTC
TRBD1	TRBJ2-2	TRBV18	-	CASSPRQGVTGELFF	TGTGCCAGCTCACCGCGGCAGGGGGTCACCGGGGAGCTGTTTTTT
TRBD1	TRBJ2-7	TRBV7-2	-	CASRTGASYEQYF	TGTGCCAGCAGGACAGGGGCTTCCTACGAGCAGTACTTC
TRBD1	TRBJ1-5	TRBV19	-	CASSIKQGPQPQHF	TGTGCCAGTAGTATAAAACAGGGGCCTCAGCCCCAGCATTTT
-	TRBJ1-4	TRBV15	-	CATHRDGTNEKLFF	TGTGCCACCCACAGGGACGGAACTAATGAAAAACTGTTTTTT
-	TRBJ2-7	TRBV5-5	-	CASSLPDTVWSF	TGTGCCAGCAGCTTGCCGGACACTGTCTGGTCCTTC
TRBD1	TRBJ1-2	TRBV19	-	CATGERDRVYGYTF	TGTGCCACCGGCGAAAGGGACAGGGTCTATGGCTACACCTTC
-	TRBJ1-2	TRBV6-1	-	CASSERHIYGYTF	TGTGCCAGCAGTGAACGACATATCTATGGCTACACCTTC
-	TRBJ1-4	TRBV18	-	CASSPLGAEKLFF	TGTGCCAGCTCACCCCTGGGCGCCGAAAAACTGTTTTTT
TRBD1	TRBJ2-7	TRBV6-1	-	CASARDRAYEQYF	TGTGCCAGCGCCCGGGACAGGGCCTACGAGCAGTACTTC
TRBD1	TRBJ1-1	TRBV19	-	CASSRTGARTEAFF	TGTGCCAGTAGCCGGACAGGGGCACGTACTGAAGCTTTCTTT
TRBD1	TRBJ2-2	TRBV2	-	CASKSDRANTGELFF	TGTGCCAGCAAGTCGGACAGGGCGAACACCGGGGAGCTGTTTTTT
-	TRBJ2-7	TRBV2	-	CASSWRFSTTIYEQYF	TGTGCCAGTTCCTGGAGGTTCTCCACAACTATCTACGAGCAGTACTTC
-	TRBJ1-2	TRBV5-4	-	CASSLRRGPYGYTF	TGTGCCAGCAGCTTGCGCAGGGGCCCGTATGGCTACACCTTC
-	TRBJ2-3	TRBV5-6	-	CASSLGGPDTQYF	TGTGCCAGCAGCTTGGGGGGGCCGGATACGCAGTATTTT
-	TRBJ1-6	TRBV18	-	CASSPGPANSPLHF	TGTGCCAGCTCACCAGGGCCCGCGAATTCACCCCTCCACTTT
-	TRBJ2-7	TRBV27	-	CASSHRDEQYF	TGTGCCAGCAGCCACAGGGACGAGCAGTACTTC
-	TRBJ2-2	TRBV6-4	medium-sized	CASRDPGGTGELFF	TGTGCCAGCAGGGACCCCGGGGGAACGGGGGAGCTGTTTTTT
-	TRBJ1-1	TRBV27	-	CASSLSGVTEAFF	TGTGCCAGCAGTTTGTCGGGGGTCACTGAAGCTTTCTTT